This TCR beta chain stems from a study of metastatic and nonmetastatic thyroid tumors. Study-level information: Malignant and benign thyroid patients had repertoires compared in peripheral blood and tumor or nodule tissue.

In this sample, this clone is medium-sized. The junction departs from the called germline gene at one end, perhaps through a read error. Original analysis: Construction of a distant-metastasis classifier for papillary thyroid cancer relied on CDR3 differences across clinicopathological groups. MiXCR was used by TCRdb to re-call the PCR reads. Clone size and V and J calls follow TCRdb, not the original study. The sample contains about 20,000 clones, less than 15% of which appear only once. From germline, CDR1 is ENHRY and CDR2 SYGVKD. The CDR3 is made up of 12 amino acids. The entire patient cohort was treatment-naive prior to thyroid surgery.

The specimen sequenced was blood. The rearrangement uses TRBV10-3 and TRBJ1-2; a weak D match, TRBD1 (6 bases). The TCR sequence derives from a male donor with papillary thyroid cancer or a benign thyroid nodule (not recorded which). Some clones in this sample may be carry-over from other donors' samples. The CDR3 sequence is CAISGPDSIHLF. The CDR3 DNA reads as TGTGCCATCAGTGGCCCGGACAGTATCCACCTTTTC.